A selection of T cell receptor beta chains follows, all from one sample in a study of T cell repertoires in cytomegalovirus infection. MiXCR, applied by TCRdb to the reads, yields one record per CDR3 protein. This table has approximately 56,000 distinct CDR3 sequences, about 19% appearing once. Their antigen targets remain unknown. This sample comprised CD8+ T cells from cultured PBMCs, obtained from culture after CMV antigen stimulation. The source is a human donor in good health (CMV status not recorded). Some clones in this sample may be carry-over from other donors' samples. The CDR3 runs from the conserved cysteine through the conserved F or W. D genes are given only for firm matches. Clone size is stated in some rows and not others, as once, few, many or a class when expanded.

>NA|TRBV2|NA|TRBJ1-1
TGTGCCAGCCCTCGGGGAAAGACTGAAGCTTTCTTT
CASPRGKTEAFF
>TRBD1|TRBV10-3|many|TRBJ1-2
TGTGCCATCAGTGATTCCGGGACAGTGAGTAACTATGGCTACACCTTC
CAISDSGTVSNYGYTF
>TRBD2|TRBV12-3/TRBV12-4|NA|TRBJ2-1
TGTGCCAGCAGTTTACGCCCGGGACTAGATACTCACAATGAGCAGTTCTTC
CASSLRPGLDTHNEQFF
>NA|TRBV24-1|NA|TRBJ2-2
TGTGCCACCTTGGAAGGGGACACCGGGGAGCTGTTTTTT
CATLEGDTGELFF
>NA|TRBV4-3|few|TRBJ2-7
TGCGCCAGCAGCCAAGATTCGTTCAGAAGCTACGAGCAGTACTTC
CASSQDSFRSYEQYF
>NA|TRBV7-2|NA|TRBJ2-3
TGTGCCAGCAGCTTAGGGGTCCCGCGGGATACGCAGTATTTT
CASSLGVPRDTQYF
>NA|TRBV7-9|many|TRBJ1-2
TGTGCCAGCAGCACGACGGACGGAGGATCCTATGGCTACACCTTC
CASSTTDGGSYGYTF
>NA|TRBV7-6|NA|TRBJ1-1
TGTGCCAGCAGCCGTCGGGGACAAGACCAATGGGAAGCTTTCTTT
CASSRRGQDQWEAFF
>TRBD1|TRBV4-3|few|TRBJ2-5
TGCGCCAGCAGCCAAAATCCCCTGGGACAGGTAGGGGAGACCCAGTACTTC
CASSQNPLGQVGETQYF
>NA|TRBV12-5|NA|TRBJ2-1
TGTGCTAGTGGTTTGGTGGGGGGTTCCTACAATGAGCAGTTCTTC
CASGLVGGSYNEQFF
>NA|TRBV4-3|NA|TRBJ2-6
TGCGCCAGCAGCCCGCTAGTGGGGAATTCATTCCTGACTTTC
CASSPLVGNSFLTF
>TRBD2|TRBV20-1|NA|TRBJ2-5
TGCAGTGCTAGAGATGAGGCGGGGGGGCCCCAAGAGACCCAGTACTTC
CSARDEAGGPQETQYF
>NA|TRBV5-6|few|TRBJ1-5
TGTGCCAGCAGCTGGGGGGGCGGCAATCAGCCCCAGCATTTT
CASSWGGGNQPQHF
>NA|TRBV12-3/TRBV12-4|few|TRBJ2-7
TGTGCCAGCAGTCTCAGCCGGGGGCAGGAGCAGTACTTC
CASSLSRGQEQYF
>NA|TRBV6-1|NA|TRBJ1-3
TGTGCCAGCAGTCCGGCGGGGGGGGGACCCTTCTCTGGAAACACCATATATTTT
CASSPAGGGPFSGNTIYF
>NA|TRBV2|NA|TRBJ1-5
TGTGCCAGCAGGGGGAGGGGGACACATTATAGCAATCAGCCCCAGCATTTT
CASRGRGTHYSNQPQHF
>NA|TRBV7-6|few|TRBJ1-1
TGTGCCAGCAGTATGGGGACGGCGGAAGCTTTCTTT
CASSMGTAEAFF
>TRBD1|TRBV30|NA|TRBJ2-5
TGTGCCTGGAGTGAGGACAGGGCCATACAAGAGACCCAGTACTTC
CAWSEDRAIQETQYF
>TRBD2|TRBV7-2|few|TRBJ2-3
TGTGCCTCTCGGGGGACTAGCGGGGCTCGCACAGATACGCAGTATTTT
CASRGTSGARTDTQYF
>TRBD2|TRBV12-3/TRBV12-4|few|TRBJ2-3
TGTGCCAGCAGCCCCCCTGGACTAGCGGGAACAGATACGCAGTATTTT
CASSPPGLAGTDTQYF
>TRBD1|TRBV7-2|few|TRBJ2-1
TGTGCCAGCAGCTTCGCCAGGGGGCGTTCAAGCTCCTACAATGAGCAGTTCTTC
CASSFARGRSSSYNEQFF
>NA|TRBV9|few|TRBJ1-1
TGTGCCAGCAGCGTCACAGCTCACACTGAAGCTTTCTTT
CASSVTAHTEAFF
>NA|TRBV20-1|NA|TRBJ2-2
TGCAGTGCCGTAACAAGCGAACCGGGAGATTACAAGTTAACGAACACCGGGGAGCTGTTTTTT
CSAVTSEPGDYKLTNTGELFF
>NA|TRBV11-2|NA|TRBJ2-2
TGTGCCAGCAGCCCAAATTATAACACCGGGGAGCTGTTTTTT
CASSPNYNTGELFF
>NA|TRBV29-1|NA|TRBJ1-2
TGCAGCGAGGGTCATGGCTACACCTTC
CSEGHGYTF
>NA|TRBV6-5|few|TRBJ1-5
TGTGCCAGCAGTTACTTTCTAGGGCAGCCCCAGCATTTT
CASSYFLGQPQHF